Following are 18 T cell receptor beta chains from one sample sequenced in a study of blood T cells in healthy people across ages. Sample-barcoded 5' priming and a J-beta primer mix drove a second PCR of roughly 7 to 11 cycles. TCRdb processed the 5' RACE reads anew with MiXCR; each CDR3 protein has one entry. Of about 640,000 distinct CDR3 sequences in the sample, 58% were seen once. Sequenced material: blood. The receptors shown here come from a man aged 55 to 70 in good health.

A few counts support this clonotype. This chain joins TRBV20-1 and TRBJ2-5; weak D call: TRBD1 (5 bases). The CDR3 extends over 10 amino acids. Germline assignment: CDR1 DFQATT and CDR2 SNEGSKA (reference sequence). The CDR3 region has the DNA TGCAGAAAGACAGATGAGACCCAGTACTTC. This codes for CRKTDETQYF.

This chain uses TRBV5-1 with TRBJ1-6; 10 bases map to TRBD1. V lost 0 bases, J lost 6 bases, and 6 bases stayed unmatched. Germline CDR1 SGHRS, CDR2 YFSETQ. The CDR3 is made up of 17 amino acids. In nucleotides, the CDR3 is TGCGCCAGCAGCTTGGCGACAGGGGGCTCGGGTAATTCACCCCTCCACTTT. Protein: CASSLATGGSGNSPLHF. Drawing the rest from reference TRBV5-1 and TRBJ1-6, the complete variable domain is KAGVTQTPRYLIKTRGQQVTLSCSPISGHRSVSWYQQTPGQGLQFLFEYFSETQRNKGNFPGRFSGRQFSNSRSEMNVSTLELGDSALYLCASSLATGGSGNSPLHFGNGTRLTVT.

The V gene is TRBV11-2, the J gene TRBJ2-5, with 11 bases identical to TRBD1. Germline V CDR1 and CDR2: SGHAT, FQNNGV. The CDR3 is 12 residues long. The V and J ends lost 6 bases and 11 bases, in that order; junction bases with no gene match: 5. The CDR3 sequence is CASRTGQGEQYF. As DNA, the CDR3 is TGTGCCAGCAGGACGGGACAGGGGGAGCAGTACTTC. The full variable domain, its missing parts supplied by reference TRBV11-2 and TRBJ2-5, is EAGVAQSPRYKIIEKRQSVAFWCNPISGHATLYWYQQILGQGPKLLIQFQNNGVVDDSQLPKDRFSAERLKGVDSTLKIQPAKLEDSAVYLCASRTGQGEQYFGPGTRLLVL.

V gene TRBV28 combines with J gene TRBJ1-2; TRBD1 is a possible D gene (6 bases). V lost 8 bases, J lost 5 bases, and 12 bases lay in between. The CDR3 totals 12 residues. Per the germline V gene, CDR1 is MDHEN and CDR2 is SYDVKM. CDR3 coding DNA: TGTGCCAGCGCGGACAGTTATTATGGCTACACCTTC. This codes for CASADSYYGYTF.

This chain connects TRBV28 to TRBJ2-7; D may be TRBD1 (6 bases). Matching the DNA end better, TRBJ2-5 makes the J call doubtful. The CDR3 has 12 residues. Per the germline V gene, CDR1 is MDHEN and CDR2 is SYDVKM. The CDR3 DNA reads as TGTGCCAGCAGGTGGGGGCGCGAGACCCAGTACTTC. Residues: CASRWGRETQYF.

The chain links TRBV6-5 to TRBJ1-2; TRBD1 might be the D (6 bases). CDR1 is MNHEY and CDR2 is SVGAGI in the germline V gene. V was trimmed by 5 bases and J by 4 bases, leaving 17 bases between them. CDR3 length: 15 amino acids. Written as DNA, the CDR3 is TGTGCCAGCAGTCTCACGGACAGCGCAGGCTATGGCTACACCTTC. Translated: CASSLTDSAGYGYTF.

The CDR3 sequence: CASSEWSHAGPSGNTIYF. Here the CDR3 DNA reads TGCGCCAGCAGTGAGTGGTCCCACGCGGGGCCCTCTGGAAACACCATATATTTT. The chain couples TRBV10-2 to TRBJ1-3; a possible D gene is TRBD1 (5 bases). Germline V CDR1 and CDR2: WSHSY, SAAADI. This CDR3 is 18 amino acids long. Trimming took off 1 base at V and 0 bases at J, with 16 bases between the two ends.

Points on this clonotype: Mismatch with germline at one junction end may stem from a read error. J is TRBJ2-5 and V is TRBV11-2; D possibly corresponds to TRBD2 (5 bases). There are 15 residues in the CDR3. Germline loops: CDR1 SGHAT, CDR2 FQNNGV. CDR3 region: CASSLRLARGETQYF. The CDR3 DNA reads TGTGCCAGTAGCTTACGGTTAGCGAGAGGAGAGACCCAGTACTTC. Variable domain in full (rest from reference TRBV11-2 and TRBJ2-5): EAGVAQSPRYKIIEKRQSVAFWCNPISGHATLYWYQQILGQGPKLLIQFQNNGVVDDSQLPKDRFSAERLKGVDSTLKIQPAKLEDSAVYLCASSLRLARGETQYFGPGTRLLVL.

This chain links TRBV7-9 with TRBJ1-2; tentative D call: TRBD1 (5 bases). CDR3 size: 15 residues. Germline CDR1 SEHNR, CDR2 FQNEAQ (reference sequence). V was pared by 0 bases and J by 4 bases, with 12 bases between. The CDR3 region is CASSLAEGRVYGYTF. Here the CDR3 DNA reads TGTGCCAGCAGCTTAGCGGAGGGGCGCGTCTATGGCTACACCTTC.

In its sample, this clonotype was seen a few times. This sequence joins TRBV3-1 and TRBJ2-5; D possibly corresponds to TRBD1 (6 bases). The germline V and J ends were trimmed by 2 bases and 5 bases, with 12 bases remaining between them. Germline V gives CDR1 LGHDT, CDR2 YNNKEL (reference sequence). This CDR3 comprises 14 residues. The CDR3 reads CASSQNTGKETQYF. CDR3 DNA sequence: TGTGCCAGCAGCCAAAATACAGGGAAGGAGACCCAGTACTTC.

The CDR3: CASSAQTRASLSGANVLTF. The CDR3 DNA sequence: TGTGCCAGCAGTGCCCAAACCCGGGCGTCGCTCTCTGGGGCCAACGTCCTGACTTTC. The V gene is TRBV25-1, the J gene TRBJ2-6, with unresolved D. CDR1 is MGHDK, CDR2 SYGVNS, per germline. Trimming removed 4 bases from V and 0 bases from J, with 19 bases in between. CDR3 size: 19 residues.

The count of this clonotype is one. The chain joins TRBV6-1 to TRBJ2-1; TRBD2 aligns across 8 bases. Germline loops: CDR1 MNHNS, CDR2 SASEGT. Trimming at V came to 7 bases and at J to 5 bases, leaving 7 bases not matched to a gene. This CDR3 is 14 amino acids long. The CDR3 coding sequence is TGTGCCAGCAAGACGGGGGGGTCCGACAATGAGCAGTTCTTC. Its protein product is CASKTGGSDNEQFF.

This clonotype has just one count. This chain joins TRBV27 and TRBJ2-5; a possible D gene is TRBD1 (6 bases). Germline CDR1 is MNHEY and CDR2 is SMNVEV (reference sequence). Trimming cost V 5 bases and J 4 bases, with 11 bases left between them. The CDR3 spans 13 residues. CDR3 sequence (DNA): TGTGCCAGCAGTACCCCAGGGGCAGAGACCCAGTACTTC. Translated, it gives CASSTPGAETQYF.

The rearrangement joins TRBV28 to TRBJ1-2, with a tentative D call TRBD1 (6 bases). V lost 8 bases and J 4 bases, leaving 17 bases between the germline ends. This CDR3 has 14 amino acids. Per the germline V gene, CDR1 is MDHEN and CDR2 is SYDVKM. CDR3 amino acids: CASHRGGGGYGYTF. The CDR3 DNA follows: TGTGCCAGCCACCGGGGAGGGGGAGGCTATGGCTACACCTTC.

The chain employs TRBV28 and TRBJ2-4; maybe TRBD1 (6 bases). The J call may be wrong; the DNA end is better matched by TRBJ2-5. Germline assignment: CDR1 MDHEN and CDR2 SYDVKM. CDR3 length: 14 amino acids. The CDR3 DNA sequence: TGTGCCAGCATTCAACTAGACAGGCGAGAGACCCAGTACTTC. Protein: CASIQLDRRETQYF.

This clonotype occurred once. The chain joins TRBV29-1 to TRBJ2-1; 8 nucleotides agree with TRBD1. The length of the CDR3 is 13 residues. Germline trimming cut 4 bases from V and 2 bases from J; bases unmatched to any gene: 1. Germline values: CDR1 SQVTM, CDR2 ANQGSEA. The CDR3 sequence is CSVVTGAYNEQFF. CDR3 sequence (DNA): TGCAGCGTTGTGACAGGGGCCTACAATGAGCAGTTCTTC.

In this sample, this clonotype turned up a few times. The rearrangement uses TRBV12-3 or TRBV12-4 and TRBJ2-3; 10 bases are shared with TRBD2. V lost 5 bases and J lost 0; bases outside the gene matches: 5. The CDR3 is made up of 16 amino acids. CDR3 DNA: TGTGCCAGCAGTCCAGGGACTAGCGAGAGCACAGATACGCAGTATTTT. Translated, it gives CASSPGTSESTDTQYF.

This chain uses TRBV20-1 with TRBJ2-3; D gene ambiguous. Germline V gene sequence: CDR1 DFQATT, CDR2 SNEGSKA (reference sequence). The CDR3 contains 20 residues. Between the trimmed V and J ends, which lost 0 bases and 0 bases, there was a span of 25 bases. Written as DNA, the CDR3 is TGCAGTGCTAGAGATCAGCGAGAAGGGCCCCCAAAATCGAGCACAGATACGCAGTATTTT. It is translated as CSARDQREGPPKSSTDTQYF.